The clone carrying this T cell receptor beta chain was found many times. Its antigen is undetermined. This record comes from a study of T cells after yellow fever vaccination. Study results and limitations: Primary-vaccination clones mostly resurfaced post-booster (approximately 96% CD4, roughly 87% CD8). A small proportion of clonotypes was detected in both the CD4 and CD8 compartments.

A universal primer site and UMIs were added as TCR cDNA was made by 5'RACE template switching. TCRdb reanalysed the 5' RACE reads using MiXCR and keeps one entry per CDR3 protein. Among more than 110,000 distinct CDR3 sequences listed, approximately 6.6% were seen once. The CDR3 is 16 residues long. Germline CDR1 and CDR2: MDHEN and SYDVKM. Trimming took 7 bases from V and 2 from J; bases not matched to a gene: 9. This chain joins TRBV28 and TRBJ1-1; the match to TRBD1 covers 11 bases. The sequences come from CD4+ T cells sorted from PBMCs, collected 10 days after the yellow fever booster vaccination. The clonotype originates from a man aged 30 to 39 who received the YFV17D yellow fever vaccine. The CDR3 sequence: CASTMGQGVINTEAFF. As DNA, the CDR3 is TGTGCCAGCACCATGGGACAGGGGGTGATCAACACTGAAGCTTTCTTT. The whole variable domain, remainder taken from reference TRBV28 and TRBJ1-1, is DVKVTQSSRYLVKRTGEKVFLECVQDMDHENMFWYRQDPGLGLRLIYFSYDVKMKEKGDIPEGYSVSREKKERFSLILESASTNQTSMYLCASTMGQGVINTEAFFGQGTRLTVV.